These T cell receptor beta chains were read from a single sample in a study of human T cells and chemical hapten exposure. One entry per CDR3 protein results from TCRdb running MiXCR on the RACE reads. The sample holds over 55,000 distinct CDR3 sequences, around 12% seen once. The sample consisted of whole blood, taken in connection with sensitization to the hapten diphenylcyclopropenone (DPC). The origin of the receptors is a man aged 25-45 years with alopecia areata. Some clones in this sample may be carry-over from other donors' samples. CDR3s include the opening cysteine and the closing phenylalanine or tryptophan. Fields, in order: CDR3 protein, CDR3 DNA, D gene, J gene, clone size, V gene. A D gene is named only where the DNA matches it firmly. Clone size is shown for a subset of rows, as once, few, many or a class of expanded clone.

CDR3: CSAKARGDTQYF; DNA: TGCAGTGCTAAAGCCAGGGGGGATACGCAGTATTTT; D: TRBD1; J: TRBJ2-3; size: few; V: TRBV20-1
CDR3: CSAWTGAGVGNTEAFF; DNA: TGCAGTGCCTGGACAGGGGCAGGTGTAGGGAACACTGAAGCTTTCTTT; D: TRBD1; J: TRBJ1-1; size: -; V: TRBV20-1
CDR3: CASSPEQVPYGYTF; DNA: TGCGCCAGCAGCCCAGAACAGGTACCCTATGGCTACACCTTC; D: -; J: TRBJ1-2; size: few; V: TRBV4-1
CDR3: CASSVDRGQVTGELFF; DNA: TGTGCCAGCAGCGTAGACAGGGGGCAAGTCACCGGGGAGCTGTTTTTT; D: TRBD1; J: TRBJ2-2; size: -; V: TRBV9
CDR3: CASSVGSGSPRYEQYF; DNA: TGTGCCAGCAGCGTAGGTTCAGGCAGCCCCCGCTACGAGCAGTACTTC; D: -; J: TRBJ2-7; size: few; V: TRBV9
CDR3: CASSQDGDPFRSSYNSPLHF; DNA: TGTGCCAGCAGCCAAGATGGAGACCCTTTCCGCAGCTCCTATAATTCACCCCTCCACTTT; D: -; J: TRBJ1-6; size: few; V: TRBV4-2
CDR3: CASSDSNTDTQYF; DNA: TGTGCCAGCAGTGACTCAAATACAGATACGCAGTATTTT; D: -; J: TRBJ2-3; size: few; V: TRBV6-4
CDR3: CASSEEPPRNEQFF; DNA: TGTGCCAGCAGTGAAGAGCCCCCAAGGAATGAGCAGTTCTTC; D: -; J: TRBJ2-1; size: many; V: TRBV25-1
CDR3: CASSFQGFSSGANVLTF; DNA: TGTGCCAGCAGTTTCCAGGGCTTCAGCTCTGGGGCCAACGTCCTGACTTTC; D: -; J: TRBJ2-6; size: many; V: TRBV27
CDR3: CASSTDPGLRQPQHF; DNA: TGTGCCAGCAGTACCGACCCAGGGCTTCGACAGCCCCAGCATTTT; D: -; J: TRBJ1-5; size: -; V: TRBV6-5
CDR3: CASSPEGQFNEQFF; DNA: TGTGCCAGCAGCCCGGAGGGGCAGTTCAATGAGCAGTTCTTC; D: -; J: TRBJ2-1; size: -; V: TRBV5-5
CDR3: CASSVSGQNLPYEQYF; DNA: TGTGCCAGCAGCGTATCGGGTCAGAATTTACCCTACGAGCAGTACTTC; D: -; J: TRBJ2-7; size: many; V: TRBV9
CDR3: CASIGQGIRQPQHF; DNA: TGCGCCAGCATCGGGCAGGGGATACGACAGCCCCAGCATTTT; D: -; J: TRBJ1-5; size: many; V: TRBV23-1
CDR3: CASSLFQWRGPSYEQYF; DNA: TGTGCCAGCAGTTTATTTCAATGGAGGGGCCCCTCCTACGAGCAGTACTTC; D: -; J: TRBJ2-7; size: -; V: TRBV12-3/TRBV12-4
CDR3: CASSLEVTDTQYF; DNA: TGTGCCAGCAGCTTAGAGGTCACAGATACGCAGTATTTT; D: -; J: TRBJ2-3; size: -; V: TRBV13
CDR3: CSASDPSMNTEAFF; DNA: TGCAGTGCTAGTGATCCCAGCATGAACACTGAAGCTTTCTTT; D: -; J: TRBJ1-1; size: many; V: TRBV20-1
CDR3: CASRGNTEAFF; DNA: TGTGCCAGCAGGGGGAACACTGAAGCTTTCTTT; D: -; J: TRBJ1-1; size: many; V: TRBV6-5